The present T cell receptor beta chain was sequenced within a study of long-term antiretroviral therapy in people with HIV. This CDR3 region has 14 residues. Germline lookup yields CDR1 SGHRS and CDR2 YFSETQ. V lost 0 bases and J 1 base, leaving 4 bases between the germline ends. Note on this clone: Antigen specificity is unknown.

The study, taken as a whole, reports: Pre-ART expanded clones dominated the repertoire at every time point. Nothing was known about ART adherence, viral resistance or changes in therapy. Diversity remained lower than transplant donor controls, even though it increased after ART.

They ran version v3.0 of the immunoSEQ assay at survey level. The table came from immunoSEQ multiplex PCR; TCRdb's copy has only in-frame clones and leaves some out. Of under 20,000 clones in the sample, more than 85% were seen once. The origin of this receptor is a man aged 60-69 years with HIV. The chain recombines TRBV5-1 with TRBJ2-2; no firm D call. The source was unsorted PBMCs, collected 0.3 years after starting antiretroviral therapy. This CDR3 is CASSLERNTGELFF. CDR3 in DNA: TGCGCCAGCAGCTTGGAGAGGAACACCGGGGAGCTGTTTTTT.